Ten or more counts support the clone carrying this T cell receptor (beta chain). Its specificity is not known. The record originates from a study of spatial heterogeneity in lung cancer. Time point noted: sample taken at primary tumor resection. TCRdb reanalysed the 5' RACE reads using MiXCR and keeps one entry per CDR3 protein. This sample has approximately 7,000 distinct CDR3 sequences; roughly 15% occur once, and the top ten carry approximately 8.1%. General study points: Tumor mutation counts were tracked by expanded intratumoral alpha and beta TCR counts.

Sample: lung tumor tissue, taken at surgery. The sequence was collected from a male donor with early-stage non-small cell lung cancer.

For the CDR3, the DNA is TGCAGTGCTAGAGACGGGACTAGCGGTACTGAACAGTACTTC. The encoded protein is CSARDGTSGTEQYF. The rearrangement joins TRBV20-1 to TRBJ2-7; 11 nucleotides match TRBD2. The CDR3 is 14 amino acids. The germline CDR1 and CDR2 sequences are DFQATT and SNEGSKA (reference sequence). V lost 0 bases to trimming and J lost 10 bases; unmatched junction nucleotides: 8.